The 18 T cell receptor beta chains below were found in one sample sequenced in a study of T cells in Graves' hyperthyroidism and ophthalmopathy. RNA transcripts were the template for amplifying TCR beta CDR3 regions. The HTBI primer set was used in a first-round RT-PCR of the TCR CDR3. TCRdb analysed the multiplex PCR reads with MiXCR anew, one entry per CDR3 protein. The table has approximately 410,000 distinct CDR3 sequences, roughly an eighth seen once. The sample consisted of blood. The receptors were gathered from a woman between 18 and 29 years old with Graves' hyperthyroidism.

The chain uses TRBV4-1 and TRBJ2-5; no firm D call. The CDR3 has 16 residues. Trimming removed 0 bases from V and 0 bases from J, with 11 bases in between. Germline V gene data show CDR1 as MGHRA and CDR2 as YSYEKL. CDR3 sequence (DNA): TGCGCCAGCAGCCAAGACTCCCGCCCGTACCAAGAGACCCAGTACTTC. As protein: CASSQDSRPYQETQYF.

Many counts were recorded for this clonotype. The CDR3 nucleotides are TGTGCCAGCAGCCCCCGGGACACCTACGAGCAGTACTTC. It encodes CASSPRDTYEQYF. J is TRBJ2-7 and V is TRBV11-2, with D maybe TRBD1 (6 bases). This CDR3 region has 13 residues. Germline loops: CDR1 SGHAT, CDR2 FQNNGV. Trimming stripped 5 bases from V and 2 bases from J, with 10 bases between.

This clonotype was seen ten or more times. The chain carries TRBV27 and TRBJ2-1; 9 nucleotides match TRBD2. The V segment lost 2 bases and the J segment 4 bases; nucleotides outside the gene matches: 6. Germline CDR1 MNHEY, CDR2 SMNVEV (reference sequence). CDR3 length: 16 amino acids. For the CDR3, the DNA is TGTGCCAGCAGTTTAAGGGGACTAGCAGCATACAATGAGCAGTTCTTC. It is translated as CASSLRGLAAYNEQFF.

This clonotype was counted at least ten times. This sequence joins TRBV5-1 and TRBJ1-2; D is ambiguous. The CDR3 contains 13 residues. Germline assignment: CDR1 SGHRS and CDR2 YFSETQ. The V end lost 4 bases, the J end lost 8 bases, and 15 bases lay between the germline ends. CDR3 DNA sequence: TGCGCCAGCAGCCCAGGCGGACTTTTAGGCTACACCTTC. Its protein is CASSPGGLLGYTF.

This clonotype was picked up many times. An end of the junction does not agree with germline; a read error may underlie this. The rearrangement uses TRBV2 and TRBJ1-1; D unresolved. The V gene's germline CDR1 is SNHLY and CDR2 FYNNEI. The CDR3 is 12 amino acids. The CDR3 nucleotides are TGTGCCAGCAGCTACATGAACACTGAAACTTTCTTT. Translating gives CASSYMNTETFF.

This clonotype showed up many times. This rearrangement joins TRBV7-2 to TRBJ2-3; no clear D gene. Trimming shortened V by 5 bases and J by 1 base, and 19 bases separated the two germline ends. Germline V gives CDR1 SGHTA, CDR2 FQGNSA. The CDR3 contains 17 residues. The CDR3: CASSGSVRGGGTDTQYF. CDR3 coding DNA: TGTGCCAGCAGCGGTTCAGTGCGTGGTGGGGGCACAGATACGCAGTATTTT.

In its sample, this clonotype was seen many times. V usage is TRBV18 and J usage is TRBJ1-1; D is ambiguous. The CDR3 runs 13 residues. Trimming pared 11 bases from V and 1 base from J, leaving 14 bases between. The V gene's germline CDR1 is KGHSH and CDR2 LQKENI. CDR3 DNA: TGTGCCGGCCTCTGGGCAGAGAACACTGAAGCTTTCTTT. Translation gives CAGLWAENTEAFF.

V is TRBV3-1 and J is TRBJ1-4; 8 positions match TRBD1. Germline V lookup: CDR1 LGHDT, CDR2 YNNKEL (reference sequence). V lost 2 bases to trimming and J lost 0 bases; unmatched junction nucleotides: 2. This CDR3 is 16 amino acids long. CDR3 region: CASSQSTGATNEKLFF. The CDR3 DNA is TGTGCCAGCAGCCAATCGACAGGGGCAACTAATGAAAAACTGTTTTTT.

This clonotype was observed a few times. This chain connects TRBV9 to TRBJ2-7; D gene ambiguous. From germline, CDR1 is SGDLS and CDR2 YYNGEE. V was cut by 4 bases and J by 2 bases, with 13 bases left in between. The CDR3 contains 14 residues. Written as DNA, the CDR3 is TGTGCCAGCAGCAGGGATGACGAAGCCTACGAGCAGTACTTC. This translates into CASSRDDEAYEQYF.

This chain joins TRBV6-2 or TRBV6-3 and TRBJ2-7; D gene uncertain. Trimming cost V 6 bases and J 0 bases, with 12 bases left between them. The CDR3 loop spans 14 amino acids. Germline V gives CDR1 MNHEY, CDR2 SVGEGT. The CDR3 here is CASSLVIGSYEQYF. The CDR3 DNA reads TGTGCCAGCAGCTTAGTTATTGGCTCCTACGAGCAGTACTTC.

This clonotype was seen ten or more times. The V and J genes are TRBV28 and TRBJ2-7, with 8 bases that match TRBD1. The trim removed 7 bases at V and 3 bases at J, leaving 14 bases unmatched. CDR3 length: 16 amino acids. Germline V gene sequence: CDR1 MDHEN, CDR2 SYDVKM. CDR3 protein: CASIGTLGTGVYEQYF. CDR3 nucleotides: TGTGCCAGCATCGGTACTCTAGGGACAGGAGTCTACGAGCAGTACTTC.

J is TRBJ1-1 and V is TRBV20-1, with TRBD1 as a possible D gene (5 bases). The CDR3 covers 14 residues. The V and J ends lost 3 bases and 2 bases respectively, with 13 bases between them. Germline loops: CDR1 DFQATT, CDR2 SNEGSKA (reference sequence). For the CDR3, the DNA is TGCAGTGCTAGGGGACGGATACATAACACTGAAGCTTTCTTT. It codes for CSARGRIHNTEAFF.

The CDR3 protein is CASSEGTLNQPQHF. In DNA, the CDR3 is TGTGCCAGCAGTGAAGGGACACTTAATCAGCCCCAGCATTTT. V and J are TRBV2 and TRBJ1-5; TRBD1 might be the D (5 bases). Germline CDR1 is SNHLY and CDR2 is FYNNEI. The CDR3 consists of 14 residues. Trimming took off 1 base at V and 4 bases at J, with 8 bases between the two ends.

This clonotype showed up many times. This chain links TRBV30 with TRBJ1-1; no clear D. Trimming stripped 0 bases from V and 3 bases from J, with 2 bases between. The CDR3 spans 11 residues. Germline V gene data show CDR1 as GTSNPN and CDR2 as SVGIG (reference sequence). CDR3 loop: CAWSVDTEAFF. DNA for the CDR3: TGTGCCTGGAGTGTCGACACTGAAGCTTTCTTT.

Remarks on this clonotype: A much larger clone lies one base from this, so it may be a read error. The chain couples TRBV6-2 or TRBV6-3 to TRBJ1-6; 8 nucleotides align to TRBD1. Looked up from germline, CDR1 is MNHEY and CDR2 is SVGEGT. CDR3 length: 15 amino acids. Here the CDR3 DNA reads TGTGCCAACAGTTTCCGCCAGGGGGCAAATTCACCCCTCCACTTT. It specifies CANSFRQGANSPLHF.

This rearrangement joins TRBV5-5 to TRBJ1-2; D is ambiguous. The CDR3 is made up of 13 amino acids. CDR1 is SGHKS, CDR2 YYEKEE, per germline (reference sequence). The V gene lost 1 base and the J gene lost 4 bases, with 8 bases spanning the gap. In DNA form, the CDR3 reads TGTGCCAGCAGCTTGATCGGACCCTATGGCTACACCTTC. The encoded protein is CASSLIGPYGYTF.

This clonotype was counted ten times or more. In nucleotides, the CDR3 is TGTGCCTGGAGTGTCCCCCAGCGGGAGTACGGGGAGCTGTTTTTT. It is translated as CAWSVPQREYGELFF. The chain has TRBV30 and TRBJ2-2, with 8 nucleotides matching TRBD2. V dropped 0 bases and J dropped 7; count of bases not matched to a gene: 7. This CDR3 comprises 15 residues. In germline, CDR1 is GTSNPN, CDR2 SVGIG (reference sequence).

This clonotype was detected ten times or more. The gene calls are TRBV12-3 or TRBV12-4 and TRBJ1-5, with unresolved D. V was pared by 3 bases and J by 0 bases, with 0 bases between. The CDR3 spans 12 residues. The CDR3: CASSFSNQPQHF. In nucleotides, the CDR3 is TGTGCCAGCAGTTTTAGCAATCAGCCCCAGCATTTT.